The 25 T cell receptor beta chains below all came from one sample that was sequenced in a study of beta chain features in type 1 diabetes. The isolated RNA, all of it, was reverse transcribed, so expressed TCRB transcripts were what got sequenced. Assay used: immunoSEQ multiplex PCR; TCRdb lists only in-frame clones, some missing. The sample has approximately 160,000 clones, over 7.5% seen once. Input material: central memory CD4+ T cells from blood. Receptors originate from a woman aged 18-29 years in good health.

The gene calls are TRBV19 and TRBJ1-2; D possibly corresponds to TRBD1 (6 bases). V lost 1 base, J lost 3 bases, and 18 bases lay in between. Germline V gene data show CDR1 as LNHDA and CDR2 as SQIVND (reference sequence). The CDR3 has 17 residues. The CDR3 here is CASSIGRLRDTYYGYTF. The CDR3 region has the DNA TGTGCCAGTAGTATAGGGCGTCTCCGGGACACTTACTATGGCTACACCTTC.

The chain recombines TRBV7-9 with TRBJ2-1; 11 bases fit TRBD2. With 1 base clipped from V and 14 bases from J, the junction kept 4 bases outside the gene matches. This CDR3 has 13 residues. Germline-derived CDR1 and CDR2 are SEHNR and FQNEAQ (reference sequence). The CDR3 here is CASSLDQTSGKFF. CDR3 in DNA: TGTGCCAGCAGCTTAGATCAGACTAGCGGGAAGTTCTTC.

J is TRBJ2-2 and V is TRBV7-3; D possibly corresponds to TRBD1 (6 bases). V lost 5 bases, J lost 4 bases, and 8 bases lay in between. The germline V gene has CDR1 SGHTA and CDR2 FQGTGA. The CDR3 sequence is 13 residues long. The CDR3 nucleotides are TGTGCCAGCAGCAGGGGGAGCACCGGGGAGCTGTTTTTT. It specifies CASSRGSTGELFF.

This clone was counted a single time. The chain employs TRBV18 and TRBJ2-7; the D gene is possibly TRBD1 (5 bases). Between the trimmed V and J ends, which lost 5 bases and 5 bases, there was a span of 19 bases. The CDR3 extends over 15 amino acids. CDR1 and CDR2 (germline): KGHSH, LQKENI. Here the CDR3 DNA reads TGTGCCAGCTCATCTACGATGTCTTCCAGGGACGAGCAGTACTTC. This codes for CASSSTMSSRDEQYF.

This clone was seen more than once but under ten times. This chain links TRBV6-5 with TRBJ1-1; D gene ambiguous. The CDR3 is 13 residues long. Germline V gives CDR1 MNHEY, CDR2 SVGAGI. The V end lost 2 bases, the J end lost 2 bases, and 6 bases lay between the germline ends. The CDR3 DNA reads TGTGCCAGCAGTTACCAGATAAACACTGAAGCTTTCTTT. It is translated as CASSYQINTEAFF.

This rearrangement joins TRBV5-1 to TRBJ2-7; TRBD1 agrees at 7 bases. This CDR3 spans 16 amino acids. Germline CDR1 SGHRS, CDR2 YFSETQ. V was pared by 1 base and J by 0 bases, with 7 bases of the junction left unmatched. CDR3 residues: CASSLPQGVSSYEQYF. DNA for the CDR3: TGCGCCAGCAGCTTGCCTCAGGGGGTAAGCTCCTACGAGCAGTACTTC.

Only a few counts were recorded for this clone. CDR3 bases: TGTGCCAGCAGCTTGGATCGGAGCACAGATACGCAGTATTTT. It is translated as CASSLDRSTDTQYF. The J gene is TRBJ2-3, the V gene TRBV5-4, with D unclear. The germline V and J ends were trimmed by 0 bases and 0 bases, with 5 bases remaining between them. The CDR3 extends over 14 amino acids. Germline loops: CDR1 SGHNT, CDR2 YYREEE (reference sequence). Full variable domain (rest looked up from reference TRBV5-4 and TRBJ2-3): ETGVTQSPTHLIKTRGQQVTLRCSSQSGHNTVSWYQQALGQGPQFIFQYYREEENGRGNFPPRFSGLQFPNYSSELNVNALELDDSALYLCASSLDRSTDTQYFGPGTRLTVL.

This clone showed up just a few times. CDR3 protein: CAWTSGRSDTQYF. As DNA, the CDR3 is TGTGCCTGGACAAGCGGGAGGTCAGATACGCAGTATTTT. The genes are TRBV30 and TRBJ2-3, with TRBD2 identical over 9 bases. Germline-derived CDR1 and CDR2 are GTSNPN and SVGIG (reference sequence). The CDR3 has 13 amino acids. V shed 4 bases and J 4 bases; nucleotides not matched to a gene: 3.

The chain carries TRBV6-5 and TRBJ2-7; a weak D match, TRBD1 (5 bases). Germline loops: CDR1 MNHEY, CDR2 SVGAGI. Trimming removed 5 bases from V and 4 bases from J, with 9 bases in between. The CDR3 is 12 amino acids. The CDR3 DNA is TGTGCCAGCAGTCCAAGGGGTTACGAGCAGTACTTC. This sequence encodes CASSPRGYEQYF.

There are a few counts of this clone. The chain employs TRBV7-9 and TRBJ1-3; perhaps TRBD1 as D (6 bases). Germline V gives CDR1 SEHNR, CDR2 FQNEAQ (reference sequence). The V and J ends lost 5 bases and 6 bases respectively, with 8 bases between them. The CDR3 is 12 residues long. The CDR3 reads CASSQGPNTIYF. DNA for the CDR3: TGTGCCAGCAGCCAGGGGCCAAACACCATATATTTT.

In this sample, this clone turned up a few times. The final CDR3 position lacks the conserved phenylalanine or tryptophan, pointing to a likely read error. The DNA is omitted, as the CDR3 cannot be located on it reliably, and the CDR3 follows TCRdb's listing. CDR3 loop: CASSELNRGSGTTRAVLR. The chain recombines TRBV6-1 with TRBJ2-7; the table names TRBD1, a call not compared with the DNA. Germline lookup yields CDR1 MNHNS and CDR2 SASEGT. Including both end residues, the CDR3 is 18 amino acids long.

There are a few counts of this clone. The chain has TRBV18 and TRBJ2-5; D is possibly TRBD1 (5 bases). Per germline, CDR1 KGHSH and CDR2 LQKENI. The CDR3 runs 16 residues. V was cut by 2 bases and J by 5 bases, with 18 bases left in between. This chain's CDR3 is CASSPYAQGWMETQYF. CDR3 nucleotides: TGTGCCAGCTCACCATACGCGCAGGGCTGGATGGAGACCCAGTACTTC.

The chain is built from TRBV7-9 and TRBJ2-5, with TRBD2 matching 7 bases. Germline V gives CDR1 SEHNR, CDR2 FQNEAQ (reference sequence). V lost 1 base to trimming and J lost 0 bases; unmatched junction nucleotides: 2. This CDR3 has 15 amino acids. The CDR3 nucleotides are TGTGCCAGCAGCTTAGGCGGGGGTCACCAAGAGACCCAGTACTTC. Protein: CASSLGGGHQETQYF.

This clone has more than one count but fewer than ten. The chain links TRBV11-3 to TRBJ1-1; a weak D match, TRBD1 (6 bases). Germline V CDR1 and CDR2: SGHNT, YENEEA. The V and J ends lost 1 base and 2 bases respectively, with 8 bases between them. The CDR3 covers 14 residues. The CDR3 DNA follows: TGTGCCAGCAGCTTAGGTGGGGGCAACACTGAAGCTTTCTTT. As protein: CASSLGGGNTEAFF. The full variable domain, its missing parts supplied by reference TRBV11-3 and TRBJ1-1, is EAGVVQSPRYKIIEKKQPVAFWCNPISGHNTLYWYLQNLGQGPELLIRYENEEAVDDSQLPKDRFSAERLKGVDSTLKIQPAELGDSAVYLCASSLGGGNTEAFFGQGTRLTVV.

This clone has more than one count but fewer than ten. This chain connects TRBV7-2 to TRBJ2-5, with TRBD2 identical over 14 bases. The CDR3 is made up of 16 amino acids. Germline V lookup: CDR1 SGHTA, CDR2 FQGNSA. Germline trimming cut 5 bases from V and 4 bases from J; bases unmatched to any gene: 6. CDR3 nucleotides: TGTGCCAGCAGCCTGTCGACTAGCGGGGGGGGAGAGACCCAGTACTTC. Its protein product is CASSLSTSGGGETQYF.

A word on this clone: At one of its ends the junction is not consistent with the germline gene, which may arise from a read error. This chain connects TRBV4-3 to TRBJ1-4; 9 bases are a match to TRBD1. CDR3 length: 15 amino acids. CDR1 is LGHNA and CDR2 is YSLEER in the germline V gene. The DNA of the CDR3 is TGCGCCAGCAGCAAAGACGGGACAGGGCGGGAAAAACTGTTTTTT. Its protein product is CASSKDGTGREKLFF.

This chain uses TRBV7-6 with TRBJ2-5, with D perhaps TRBD2 (6 bases). Germline-derived CDR1 and CDR2 are SGHVS and FNYEAQ. Trimming removed 6 bases at V and 4 bases at J, with 15 bases between. The CDR3 is made up of 14 amino acids. The chain's CDR3 is CASSGSAEGETQYF. The CDR3 DNA follows: TGTGCCAGCAGTGGGTCAGCGGAGGGAGAGACCCAGTACTTC. The full variable domain, in which reference TRBV7-6 and TRBJ2-5 provide the parts outside the CDR3, is GAGVSQSPRYKVTKRGQDVALRCDPISGHVSLYWYRQALGQGPEFLTYFNYEAQQDKSGLPNDRFSAERPEGSISTLTIQRTEQRDSAMYRCASSGSAEGETQYFGPGTRLLVL.

The chain recombines TRBV5-6 with TRBJ1-2; D perhaps matches TRBD1 (5 bases). CDR3 length: 14 residues. V was clipped by 0 bases and J by 5 bases, with 11 bases between them. Germline lookup yields CDR1 SGHDT and CDR2 YYEEEE. CDR3 loop: CASSLGGSGYGYTF. For the CDR3, the DNA is TGTGCCAGCAGCTTGGGAGGCTCAGGGTATGGCTACACCTTC.

This clone appeared many times. The chain combines TRBV28 with TRBJ1-1, with TRBD1 matching 7 bases. This CDR3 spans 14 amino acids. Germline loops: CDR1 MDHEN, CDR2 SYDVKM. J gave up 1 base and V 6 bases, and 5 bases lay outside the gene matches. The CDR3 nucleotides read TGTGCCAGCAGCGCCACAGGGGAGAACACTGAAGCTTTCTTT. As protein: CASSATGENTEAFF.

This clone was seen more than once but under ten times. This chain links TRBV2 with TRBJ2-3; 8 nucleotides line up with TRBD2. The J segment lost 2 bases and the V segment lost 7 bases, leaving 8 bases of the junction unmatched. CDR1 is SNHLY and CDR2 is FYNNEI in the germline V gene. This CDR3 has 15 residues. CDR3 nucleotides: TGTGCCAGCACCTGGCGGGGGGACTTCACAGATACGCAGTATTTT. Its protein product is CASTWRGDFTDTQYF.

This clone was seen many times. This chain links TRBV29-1 with TRBJ1-1; no firm D call. The CDR3 loop spans 12 amino acids. Trimming pared 3 bases from V and 2 bases from J, leaving 7 bases between. Per the germline V gene, CDR1 is SQVTM and CDR2 is ANQGSEA. CDR3 coding DNA: TGCAGCGTTGATGGCGGTAACACTGAAGCTTTCTTT. Its protein is CSVDGGNTEAFF.

This clone was detected a few times. The V gene is TRBV6-5, the J gene TRBJ2-1, with 7 bases lining up with TRBD1. Germline CDR1 MNHEY, CDR2 SVGAGI. J was trimmed by 4 bases and V by 6 bases; bases with no gene match: 9. This CDR3 has 15 residues. This CDR3 reads CASRLQGHGYNEQFF. The CDR3 DNA is TGTGCCAGCAGGCTACAGGGGCATGGTTACAATGAGCAGTTCTTC.

This clone was picked up a small number of times. The V and J genes are TRBV5-1 and TRBJ2-3; 10 bases align to TRBD2. This CDR3 is built from 16 residues. V trimming: 4 bases; J trimming: 2 bases; junction bases outside the gene matches: 7. The germline CDR1 and CDR2 sequences are SGHRS and YFSETQ. In DNA form, the CDR3 reads TGCGCCAGCAGCCCCGGGACTAGCGCACTCACAGATACGCAGTATTTT. This encodes CASSPGTSALTDTQYF.

This clone was observed a few times. This chain's CDR3 is CASSSQRGGETQYF. The DNA for the CDR3 is TGTGCCAGCAGCTCGCAGCGGGGGGGGGAGACCCAGTACTTC. This chain connects TRBV7-2 to TRBJ2-5, with 10 bases aligning to TRBD2. The CDR3 runs 14 residues. Germline V gives CDR1 SGHTA, CDR2 FQGNSA. V was pared by 4 bases and J by 5 bases, with 4 bases of the junction left unmatched.

V gene TRBV18 combines with J gene TRBJ1-5, with D possibly matching TRBD1 (6 bases). CDR1 KGHSH and CDR2 LQKENI come from the germline V gene. V was clipped by 2 bases and J by 2 bases, with 13 bases between them. CDR3 length: 16 residues. This CDR3 reads CASSPNTGLGNQPQHF. For the CDR3, the DNA is TGTGCCAGCTCACCAAACACAGGGTTGGGCAATCAGCCCCAGCATTTT.